The 32 T cell receptor beta chains given below trace back to one sample, sequenced in a study of blood T cell repertoires in COVID-19. TCRdb keeps only in-frame clones here, not all; method: immunoSEQ multiplex PCR. The repertoire consists of tens of thousands of clones, with approximately 72% occurring once and the leading ten covering approximately 36%. The sample taken for sequencing was peripheral blood. Receptor source: an elderly man with acute or convalescent COVID-19.

This clone was detected only a few times. The chain uses TRBV10-1 and TRBJ1-1; D is uncertain. Trimming pared 2 bases from V and 1 base from J, leaving 11 bases between. Per the germline V gene, CDR1 is WNHNN and CDR2 is SYGVQD (reference sequence). The CDR3 spans 15 residues. The CDR3 here is CASSEVRGGNTEAFF. In DNA form, the CDR3 reads TGCGCCAGCAGTGAGGTCCGGGGAGGGAACACTGAAGCTTTCTTT.

This chain joins TRBV18 and TRBJ2-5, with D uncertain. Trimming stripped 3 bases from V and 5 bases from J, with 10 bases between. Germline V gene sequence: CDR1 KGHSH, CDR2 LQKENI. The CDR3 spans 13 residues. The CDR3 bases are TGTGCCAGCTCACCTGGGTTGGGCGAGACCCAGTACTTC. Translating gives CASSPGLGETQYF.

The CDR3 region is CASSLQGRETQYF. The DNA of the CDR3 is TGCGCCAGCAGCTTACAGGGTCGAGAGACCCAGTACTTC. The chain employs TRBV5-1 and TRBJ2-5; D is possibly TRBD1 (6 bases). Trimming removed 2 bases from V and 4 bases from J, with 9 bases in between. From germline, CDR1 is SGHRS and CDR2 YFSETQ. This CDR3 contains 13 residues.

This clone was counted a few times. The CDR3 nucleotides are TGTGCCAGTAAAATGACAGAAAAACTGTTTTTT. Translating it yields CASKMTEKLFF. The chain couples TRBV19 to TRBJ1-4; no reliable D call. V lost 7 bases to trimming and J lost 8 bases, with 8 bases between them. The CDR3 loop spans 11 amino acids. CDR1 is LNHDA, CDR2 SQIVND, per germline (reference sequence).

This sequence joins TRBV5-4 and TRBJ2-3; 8 bases map to TRBD2. The germline gives CDR1 SGHNT, CDR2 YYREEE (reference sequence). Trimming took 1 base from V and 3 from J; bases not matched to a gene: 1. This CDR3 comprises 14 residues. The DNA for the CDR3 is TGTGCCAGCAGCTTGCGGGGGGGGACAGATACGCAGTATTTT. This sequence encodes CASSLRGGTDTQYF.

This sequence joins TRBV6-6 and TRBJ2-7, with 7 nucleotides matching TRBD1. Germline V gene data show CDR1 as MNHNY and CDR2 as SVGAGI (reference sequence). The J segment lost 6 bases and the V segment lost 6 bases, leaving 8 bases of the junction unmatched. The CDR3 sequence is 13 residues long. CDR3 nucleotides: TGTGCCAGCAGGTTACAGGGGCAAATCGAGCAGTACTTC. It specifies CASRLQGQIEQYF.

This chain links TRBV27 with TRBJ1-1; TRBD1 matches at 9 bases. CDR1 MNHEY and CDR2 SMNVEV come from the germline V gene (reference sequence). The CDR3 contains 15 residues. Trimming removed 10 bases from V and 4 bases from J; junction bases left unmatched: 13. The CDR3: CATHRQGVVGTEAFF. DNA for the CDR3: TGTGCCACTCACAGACAGGGGGTTGTAGGCACTGAAGCTTTCTTT.

The chain has TRBV27 and TRBJ2-3; TRBD2 agrees at 16 bases. The CDR3 extends over 18 amino acids. Germline V gene sequence: CDR1 MNHEY, CDR2 SMNVEV (reference sequence). The trim removed 5 bases at V and 1 base at J, leaving 6 bases unmatched. The CDR3 reads CASSAGLAGGMGTDTQYF. The CDR3 coding sequence is TGTGCCAGCAGTGCGGGACTAGCGGGGGGGATGGGCACAGATACGCAGTATTTT.

This chain uses TRBV19 with TRBJ1-4; TRBD1 aligns across 9 bases. Trimming removed 5 bases from V and 7 bases from J; junction bases left unmatched: 5. CDR3 length: 14 residues. The germline V gene encodes CDR1 LNHDA and CDR2 SQIVND (reference sequence). The CDR3 DNA follows: TGTGCCAGTAGTCGACAGGGGGTTTCTGAAAAACTGTTTTTT. It encodes CASSRQGVSEKLFF.

V usage is TRBV6-1 and J usage is TRBJ1-3; possibly TRBD1 for D (5 bases). The CDR3 extends over 13 amino acids. Trimming took off 3 bases at V and 4 bases at J, with 7 bases between the two ends. The V gene's germline CDR1 is MNHNS and CDR2 SASEGT. The chain's CDR3 is CASSDHRGNTIYF. Written as DNA, the CDR3 is TGTGCCAGCAGTGACCACAGGGGAAACACCATATATTTT.

This clone has a handful of counts. J is TRBJ1-2 and V is TRBV6-5; perhaps TRBD1 as D (5 bases). Trimming took off 3 bases at V and 8 bases at J, with 13 bases between the two ends. The CDR3 loop spans 13 amino acids. The germline CDR1 and CDR2 sequences are MNHEY and SVGAGI. The CDR3 is CASSYGLQGGYTF. CDR3 nucleotide sequence: TGTGCCAGCAGTTATGGCCTGCAGGGAGGCTACACCTTC.

J is TRBJ2-2 and V is TRBV5-4; TRBD2 agrees at 11 bases. V was clipped by 1 base and J by 1 base; unmatched bases: 6. CDR1 and CDR2 (germline): SGHNT, YYREEE (reference sequence). The length of the CDR3 is 18 residues. The CDR3 region has the DNA TGTGCCAGCAGCTTGCTCTTTAGCGGGGGGGAGAACACCGGGGAGCTGTTTTTT. Translating gives CASSLLFSGGENTGELFF.

V is TRBV5-1 and J is TRBJ2-3; 10 bases fit TRBD2. This CDR3 has 16 residues. The J segment lost 1 base and the V segment lost 4 bases, leaving 6 bases of the junction unmatched. Germline loops: CDR1 SGHRS, CDR2 YFSETQ. CDR3 nucleotide sequence: TGCGCCAGCAGCCCGGGGACTAGCGCAGGCACAGATACGCAGTATTTT. Its protein product is CASSPGTSAGTDTQYF.

The genes are TRBV11-2 and TRBJ2-5; D call uncertain. Germline V gene data show CDR1 as SGHAT and CDR2 as FQNNGV. The V and J ends lost 2 bases and 7 bases respectively, with 11 bases between them. The CDR3 loop spans 13 amino acids. DNA for the CDR3: TGTGCCAGCAGCTTAACTTTCCCCGCGACCCAGTACTTC. This gives the protein CASSLTFPATQYF.

Notes on this clone: This sample includes further DNA sequences coding for the same CDR3. The CDR3 nucleotides read TGTGCCAGCAGAACGGGACAAAACACCGGGGAGCTGTTTTTT. This codes for CASRTGQNTGELFF. This chain uses TRBV2 with TRBJ2-2; a possible D gene is TRBD1 (6 bases). The CDR3 consists of 14 residues. The V gene lost 6 bases and the J gene lost 2 bases, with 10 bases spanning the gap. Germline lookup yields CDR1 SNHLY and CDR2 FYNNEI.

The rearrangement joins TRBV7-9 to TRBJ2-3; D ambiguous. Germline CDR1 and CDR2: SEHNR and FQNEAQ (reference sequence). The CDR3 is 15 residues long. V was clipped by 1 base and J by 2 bases, with 10 bases between them. CDR3 sequence (DNA): TGTGCCAGCAGCTTAGGAGCCGGTTACACAGATACGCAGTATTTT. Translating it yields CASSLGAGYTDTQYF.

The chain joins TRBV3-1 (or the pseudogene TRBV3-2) to TRBJ1-4, with 9 bases that match TRBD1. V was clipped by 4 bases and J by 8 bases; unmatched bases: 5. Germline CDR1 is LGHDT and CDR2 is YNNKEL (reference sequence). The CDR3 length is 14 residues. The CDR3 DNA sequence: TGTGCCAGCAGCCCGGGACAGGGAAAGGAAAAACTGTTTTTT. Protein product: CASSPGQGKEKLFF.

This rearrangement joins TRBV2 to TRBJ2-5; 8 positions match TRBD2. The trim removed 3 bases at V and 5 bases at J, leaving 8 bases unmatched. The germline V gene encodes CDR1 SNHLY and CDR2 FYNNEI. This CDR3 comprises 15 residues. The DNA of the CDR3 is TGTGCCAGCAGTGATAACGGGGGGGCCGGGGAGACCCAGTACTTC. Protein sequence: CASSDNGGAGETQYF.

The chain combines TRBV2 with TRBJ1-2, with 10 bases lining up with TRBD1. Looked up from germline, CDR1 is SNHLY and CDR2 is FYNNEI. The CDR3 totals 15 residues. V lost 6 bases to trimming and J lost 3 bases; unmatched junction nucleotides: 7. The CDR3 protein is CASRLGQGEYYGYTF. The CDR3 region has the DNA TGTGCCAGCAGACTAGGACAGGGGGAGTACTATGGCTACACCTTC.

This clone was seen repeatedly, ten times or more. V gene TRBV3-1 (or the pseudogene TRBV3-2) combines with J gene TRBJ1-3; possibly TRBD1 for D (5 bases). Germline lookup yields CDR1 LGHDT and CDR2 YNNKEL (reference sequence). This CDR3 region has 12 residues. Trimming removed 9 bases from V and 4 bases from J, with 10 bases in between. The CDR3 coding sequence is TGTGCCAGTCAGACAGTCGGAAACACCATATATTTT. Protein: CASQTVGNTIYF.

CDR3 region: CASSFGRRGNQPQHF. The DNA of the CDR3 is TGTGCCAGCAGTTTTGGGAGGAGAGGCAATCAGCCCCAGCATTTT. V and J are TRBV28 and TRBJ1-5, with no clear D. V lost 3 bases to trimming and J lost 2 bases, with 11 bases between them. CDR3 length equals 15 residues. Germline CDR1 reads MDHEN; CDR2 reads SYDVKM. Full variable domain (outside the CDR3, taken from reference TRBV28 and TRBJ1-5): DVKVTQSSRYLVKRTGEKVFLECVQDMDHENMFWYRQDPGLGLRLIYFSYDVKMKEKGDIPEGYSVSREKKERFSLILESASTNQTSMYLCASSFGRRGNQPQHFGDGTRLSIL.

CDR3 nucleotides: TGTGCCAGCAGCGGGGGACAGGGAGAGAACATTCAGTACTTC. It encodes CASSGGQGENIQYF. The chain links TRBV2 to TRBJ2-4; 9 bases fit TRBD1. Germline-derived CDR1 and CDR2 are SNHLY and FYNNEI. The CDR3 has 14 amino acids. V was pared by 6 bases and J by 7 bases, with 7 bases of the junction left unmatched.

In this sample, this clone turned up a few times. The chain uses TRBV3-1 (or the pseudogene TRBV3-2) and TRBJ1-1, with D maybe TRBD1 (6 bases). The V end lost 1 base, the J end lost 10 bases, and 13 bases lay between the germline ends. Germline lookup yields CDR1 LGHDT and CDR2 YNNKEL (reference sequence). The length of the CDR3 is 13 residues. The CDR3 here is CASSQGQGLGAFF. The CDR3 coding sequence is TGTGCCAGCAGCCAAGGGCAGGGGCTTGGAGCTTTCTTT.

The rearrangement uses TRBV7-8 and TRBJ2-4; D not resolved. Germline assignment: CDR1 SGHVS and CDR2 FQNEAQ. V was trimmed by 6 bases and J by 2 bases, leaving 20 bases between them. The CDR3 has 17 residues. The CDR3 loop is CASSYQRLLRPKNIQYF. CDR3 nucleotide sequence: TGTGCCAGCAGTTATCAGAGGCTATTGCGGCCCAAAAACATTCAGTACTTC.

The chain has TRBV7-2 and TRBJ2-3, with 9 bases fitting TRBD1. In germline, CDR1 is SGHTA, CDR2 FQGNSA. The CDR3 loop spans 14 amino acids. V was pared by 1 base and J by 4 bases, with 0 bases of the junction left unmatched. DNA for the CDR3: TGTGCCAGCAGCTTAGGGGACAGGGCAGATACGCAGTATTTT. Amino acids: CASSLGDRADTQYF. Full variable domain (remainder filled in from reference TRBV7-2 and TRBJ2-3): GAGVSQSPSNKVTEKGKDVELRCDPISGHTALYWYRQSLGQGLEFLIYFQGNSAPDKSGLPSDRFSAERTGGSVSTLTIQRTQQEDSAVYLCASSLGDRADTQYFGPGTRLTVL.

The chain is built from TRBV19 and TRBJ2-3, with 13 bases fitting TRBD2. This CDR3 is 15 amino acids long. After removal of 4 bases from V and 3 bases from J, the junction contained 1 base not matched to a gene. CDR1 LNHDA and CDR2 SQIVND come from the germline V gene (reference sequence). CDR3 protein: CASSTGLAGTDTQYF. CDR3 nucleotide sequence: TGTGCCAGTAGTACGGGACTAGCGGGGACAGATACGCAGTATTTT. The full variable domain, its missing parts supplied by reference TRBV19 and TRBJ2-3, is DGGITQSPKYLFRKEGQNVTLSCEQNLNHDAMYWYRQDPGQGLRLIYYSQIVNDFQKGDIAEGYSVSREKKESFPLTVTSAQKNPTAFYLCASSTGLAGTDTQYFGPGTRLTVL.

This sequence joins TRBV6-5 and TRBJ2-2; a possible D gene is TRBD1 (6 bases). CDR1 is MNHEY and CDR2 is SVGAGI in the germline V gene. The V end lost 6 bases, the J end lost 8 bases, and 16 bases lay between the germline ends. This CDR3 is built from 14 residues. CDR3 residues: CASRPTGSVGELFF. The CDR3 bases are TGTGCCAGCAGGCCTACAGGGTCTGTGGGGGAGCTGTTTTTT.

The chain links TRBV5-6 to TRBJ2-2, with 7 bases lining up with TRBD1. The V segment lost 4 bases and the J segment 4 bases; nucleotides outside the gene matches: 13. In germline, CDR1 is SGHDT, CDR2 YYEEEE. The CDR3 runs 17 residues. CDR3 DNA sequence: TGTGCCAGCAGCCAATTTACCGGGACAGACTTCACCGGGGAGCTGTTTTTT. It is translated as CASSQFTGTDFTGELFF.

A few counts support this clone. This rearrangement joins TRBV6-5 to TRBJ2-7, with 9 bases lining up with TRBD1. The CDR3 runs 15 residues. V trimming: 2 bases; J trimming: 6 bases; junction bases outside the gene matches: 8. Germline lookup yields CDR1 MNHEY and CDR2 SVGAGI. The CDR3 DNA is TGTGCCAGCAGTTACCGGGGACAGGGTAGGTCCGAGCAGTACTTC. Translation: CASSYRGQGRSEQYF.

The chain recombines TRBV11-2 with TRBJ1-4, with 9 bases identical to TRBD1. CDR1 and CDR2 (germline): SGHAT, FQNNGV. The length of the CDR3 is 14 residues. Trimming removed 4 bases from V and 12 bases from J; junction bases left unmatched: 9. CDR3 nucleotide sequence: TGTGCCAGCAGCTCGGACAGGGGAAGCGGCGAACTGTTTTTT. Translating it yields CASSSDRGSGELFF.

This clone was counted a few times. The rearrangement links TRBV6-2 or TRBV6-3 to TRBJ1-2; 12 bases map to TRBD1. The CDR3 loop spans 16 amino acids. V lost 4 bases, J lost 2 bases, and 5 bases stayed unmatched. Germline CDR1 and CDR2: MNHEY and SVGEGT. For the CDR3, the DNA is TGTGCCAGCAGTTCTTTTGGGACAGGGGGCAACTATGGCTACACCTTC. Protein product: CASSSFGTGGNYGYTF.

The chain employs TRBV6-1 and TRBJ2-1; D is possibly TRBD2 (5 bases). From germline, CDR1 is MNHNS and CDR2 SASEGT. The V and J ends lost 3 bases and 1 base respectively, with 7 bases between them. The CDR3 runs 14 residues. The DNA of the CDR3 is TGTGCCAGCAGTGACGGGGAGTCCTACAATGAGCAGTTCTTC. This encodes CASSDGESYNEQFF.